A single sample gave rise to the 27 T cell receptor beta chains below, sequenced in a study of blood T cell repertoires in COVID-19. This table comes from immunoSEQ multiplex PCR, and its TCRdb copy is limited to in-frame clones, with some not included. The sample carries some 89,000 clones, 85% to 90% recorded once. The specimen sequenced was peripheral blood. Source of these receptors: a human donor in a cohort sampled during active COVID-19.

The chain couples TRBV3-1 (or the pseudogene TRBV3-2) to TRBJ1-1; perhaps TRBD1 as D (5 bases). Between the trimmed V and J ends, which lost 3 bases and 5 bases, there was a span of 16 bases. The CDR3 is 15 amino acids. Germline CDR1 reads LGHDT; CDR2 reads YNNKEL (reference sequence). CDR3 nucleotide sequence: TGTGCCAGCAGCCAGCCCTTTGGGGGAGGGACTGAAGCTTTCTTT. It is translated as CASSQPFGGGTEAFF.

V is TRBV7-6 and J is TRBJ2-1, with TRBD2 as a possible D gene (6 bases). The CDR3 length is 14 residues. Germline V CDR1 and CDR2: SGHVS, FNYEAQ. V was clipped by 1 base and J by 4 bases, with 8 bases between them. The CDR3 DNA reads TGTGCCAGCAGCTTAGACGGGGGATACAATGAGCAGTTCTTC. Translated: CASSLDGGYNEQFF. Filled out from reference TRBV7-6 and TRBJ2-1, the complete variable domain reads GAGVSQSPRYKVTKRGQDVALRCDPISGHVSLYWYRQALGQGPEFLTYFNYEAQQDKSGLPNDRFSAERPEGSISTLTIQRTEQRDSAMYRCASSLDGGYNEQFFGPGTRLTVL.

CDR3: CASSSASGGHGYGYTF. CDR3 coding DNA: TGTGCCAGCAGTTCAGCATCAGGGGGGCATGGCTATGGCTACACCTTC. The chain couples TRBV28 to TRBJ1-2; TRBD1 matches 7 bases. This CDR3 comprises 16 residues. The J segment lost 4 bases and the V segment lost 4 bases, leaving 12 bases of the junction unmatched. Germline CDR1 MDHEN, CDR2 SYDVKM.

V and J are TRBV28 and TRBJ2-7; a possible D gene is TRBD1 (6 bases). V lost 2 bases and J 3 bases, leaving 11 bases between the germline ends. Germline CDR1 is MDHEN and CDR2 is SYDVKM. CDR3 length: 14 amino acids. The CDR3 is CASSLIGGIYEQYF. CDR3 nucleotides: TGTGCCAGCAGTTTAATTGGGGGCATCTACGAGCAGTACTTC. The complete variable domain, with remaining parts taken from reference TRBV28 and TRBJ2-7, reads DVKVTQSSRYLVKRTGEKVFLECVQDMDHENMFWYRQDPGLGLRLIYFSYDVKMKEKGDIPEGYSVSREKKERFSLILESASTNQTSMYLCASSLIGGIYEQYFGPGTRLTVT.

The chain has TRBV4-3 and TRBJ1-1; D not certain. CDR3 size: 15 residues. The V end was cut by 1 base, the J end by 0 bases, with 9 bases between. Looked up from germline, CDR1 is LGHNA and CDR2 is YSLEER. For the CDR3, the DNA is TGCGCCAGCAGCCAAGTGCAGGCGCTGAACACTGAAGCTTTCTTT. It yields the protein CASSQVQALNTEAFF.

The rearrangement joins TRBV3-1 (or the pseudogene TRBV3-2) to TRBJ2-1; D not certain. The germline CDR1 and CDR2 sequences are LGHDT and YNNKEL (reference sequence). The CDR3 contains 17 residues. Trimming took 1 base from V and 0 from J, leaving 13 bases between them. CDR3 protein: CASSQVRQASSYNEQFF. CDR3 DNA: TGTGCCAGCAGCCAAGTCAGGCAGGCGAGCTCCTACAATGAGCAGTTCTTC.

The genes are TRBV11-2 and TRBJ2-7, with TRBD2 as a possible D gene (5 bases). The V and J ends lost 1 base and 0 bases respectively, with 16 bases between them. CDR1 is SGHAT and CDR2 is FQNNGV in the germline V gene. The CDR3 is 17 amino acids. CDR3 sequence reads: CASSLVGFGGSSYEQYF. CDR3 coding DNA: TGTGCCAGCAGCTTAGTGGGGTTCGGAGGAAGCTCCTACGAGCAGTACTTC.

The CDR3 coding sequence is TGTGCCAGTAGCTCCGGGACTAGCGTCACCGGGGAGCTGTTTTTT. Translating gives CASSSGTSVTGELFF. The V gene is TRBV19, the J gene TRBJ2-2; 10 positions match TRBD2. The V and J ends lost 6 bases and 4 bases, in that order; junction bases with no gene match: 5. CDR1 and CDR2 (germline): LNHDA, SQIVND (reference sequence). The CDR3 is 15 amino acids.

The J gene is TRBJ2-2, the V gene TRBV13; TRBD2 is a possible D gene (6 bases). Germline CDR1 and CDR2: PRHDT and FYEKMQ (reference sequence). This CDR3 comprises 15 residues. V lost 3 bases to trimming and J lost 7 bases, with 15 bases between them. This chain's CDR3 is CASSLGGAFGGELFF. For the CDR3, the DNA is TGTGCCAGCAGCTTGGGGGGAGCGTTCGGCGGGGAGCTGTTTTTT.

The chain joins TRBV2 to TRBJ1-3; perhaps TRBD1 as D (5 bases). The CDR3 covers 16 residues. Germline V lookup: CDR1 SNHLY, CDR2 FYNNEI. V shed 7 bases and J shed 0 bases, with 16 bases lying between them. This chain's CDR3 is CASNVGEGHSGNTIYF. The CDR3, as DNA: TGTGCCAGCAACGTAGGGGAGGGTCACTCTGGAAACACCATATATTTT.

This clone was detected once. This sequence joins TRBV5-1 and TRBJ2-1; possibly TRBD2 for D (6 bases). The CDR3 runs to 13 residues. In germline, CDR1 is SGHRS, CDR2 YFSETQ. Trimming shortened V by 2 bases and J by 5 bases, and 8 bases separated the two germline ends. CDR3 sequence (DNA): TGCGCCAGCAGCTTAAGGACTAACAATGAGCAGTTCTTC. It is translated as CASSLRTNNEQFF.

The chain recombines TRBV18 with TRBJ1-2; D is undetermined. The ends were cut back, 2 bases at V and 0 bases at J, with 7 bases in the middle. This CDR3 contains 14 residues. The germline CDR1 and CDR2 sequences are KGHSH and LQKENI. CDR3 nucleotides: TGTGCCAGCTCACCAAGCAGGACTAACTATGGCTACACCTTC. It encodes CASSPSRTNYGYTF. Full variable domain (rest looked up from reference TRBV18 and TRBJ1-2): NAGVMQNPRHLVRRRGQEARLRCSPMKGHSHVYWYRQLPEEGLKFMVYLQKENIIDESGMPKERFSAEFPKEGPSILRIQQVVRGDSAAYFCASSPSRTNYGYTFGSGTRLTVV.

This clone was counted once. V gene TRBV25-1 combines with J gene TRBJ1-2; D not certain. This CDR3 has 12 amino acids. Germline CDR1 MGHDK, CDR2 SYGVNS. V shed 5 bases and J shed 1 base, with 5 bases lying between them. CDR3 protein: CASSSFNYGYTF. The DNA of the CDR3 is TGTGCCAGCAGTAGCTTTAACTATGGCTACACCTTC.

The chain uses TRBV7-6 and TRBJ1-1; 8 bases align to TRBD1. The length of the CDR3 is 12 residues. V gave up 0 bases and J gave up 12 bases; unmatched junction bases: 3. CDR1 is SGHVS, CDR2 FNYEAQ, per germline. CDR3 nucleotides: TGTGCCAGCAGCTTAGCGGGGACAGGTACTTTCTTT. Protein: CASSLAGTGTFF.

V usage is TRBV7-2 and J usage is TRBJ2-3; TRBD1 might be the D (5 bases). Trimming stripped 1 base from V and 2 bases from J, with 7 bases between. Germline values: CDR1 SGHTA, CDR2 FQGNSA. This CDR3 region has 14 residues. CDR3 in amino acids: CASSLGQFTDTQYF. As DNA, the CDR3 is TGTGCCAGCAGCTTAGGACAGTTCACAGATACGCAGTATTTT.

Here the CDR3 reads CASSLGTSELTGELFF. CDR3 DNA: TGTGCCAGCAGTTTGGGGACTAGCGAATTAACCGGGGAGCTGTTTTTT. This rearrangement joins TRBV28 to TRBJ2-2; 10 bases fit TRBD2. The CDR3 sequence is 16 residues long. Germline CDR1 and CDR2: MDHEN and SYDVKM. Trimming at V came to 3 bases and at J to 5 bases, leaving 6 bases not matched to a gene.

The V and J genes are TRBV6-4 and TRBJ1-5, with TRBD1 as a possible D gene (6 bases). CDR1 is MRHNA and CDR2 is SNTAGT in the germline V gene. The CDR3 length is 16 residues. Trimming removed 1 base from V and 3 bases from J, with 13 bases in between. CDR3 amino acids: CASSDLYWGPNQPQHF. Here the CDR3 DNA reads TGTGCCAGCAGTGACTTATATTGGGGGCCCAATCAGCCCCAGCATTTT.

The chain joins TRBV19 to TRBJ1-3; weak D call: TRBD1 (5 bases). V was clipped by 8 bases and J by 0 bases, with 14 bases between them. Germline V lookup: CDR1 LNHDA, CDR2 SQIVND (reference sequence). The CDR3 is 15 residues long. The CDR3, as DNA: TGTGCCAGTTCTGGGGCAGCGAGCTCTGGAAACACCATATATTTT. Translation: CASSGAASSGNTIYF.

This clone has more than one count but fewer than ten. CDR3 loop: CASSPNSYPMNTEAFF. The CDR3 DNA reads as TGTGCCAGCAGTCCAAACAGCTACCCCATGAACACTGAAGCTTTCTTT. The rearrangement uses TRBV7-9 and TRBJ1-1, with D hard to call. CDR1 and CDR2 (germline): SEHNR, FQNEAQ (reference sequence). V was cut by 6 bases and J by 0 bases, with 17 bases left in between. The length of the CDR3 is 16 residues. Together with reference TRBV7-9 and TRBJ1-1, the CDR3 gives the full variable domain: DTGVSQNPRHKITKRGQNVTFRCDPISEHNRLYWYRQTLGQGPEFLTYFQNEAQLEKSRLLSDRFSAERPKGSFSTLEIQRTEQGDSAMYLCASSPNSYPMNTEAFFGQGTRLTVV.

The chain has TRBV7-9 and TRBJ2-1; D might be TRBD2 (5 bases). Trimming pared 5 bases from V and 12 bases from J, leaving 14 bases between. Germline V lookup: CDR1 SEHNR, CDR2 FQNEAQ (reference sequence). This CDR3 is 12 amino acids long. CDR3 region: CASSRDGIGQFF. CDR3 sequence (DNA): TGTGCCAGCAGCCGAGACGGGATCGGGCAGTTCTTC.

The chain combines TRBV29-1 with TRBJ2-1; 14 bases align to TRBD2. V lost 5 bases and J lost 2; bases outside the gene matches: 17. This CDR3 contains 20 residues. CDR1 SQVTM and CDR2 ANQGSEA come from the germline V gene. The CDR3 DNA reads as TGCAGCGTTAAACGGAACAGGGGGCTGGGACTAGCGGGAGCCTACAATGAGCAGTTCTTC. It specifies CSVKRNRGLGLAGAYNEQFF.

The CDR3 bases are TGCGCCAGCAGCGGGACAGGGGGCGGCTATGGCTACACCTTC. Translating it yields CASSGTGGGYGYTF. The V call is TRBV5-1, the J call TRBJ1-2, with 12 bases lining up with TRBD1. The germline V gene encodes CDR1 SGHRS and CDR2 YFSETQ. Trimming cost V 4 bases and J 4 bases; bases outside gene matches: 2. This CDR3 has 14 residues. The whole variable domain, filled in from reference TRBV5-1 and TRBJ1-2, reads KAGVTQTPRYLIKTRGQQVTLSCSPISGHRSVSWYQQTPGQGLQFLFEYFSETQRNKGNFPGRFSGRQFSNSRSEMNVSTLELGDSALYLCASSGTGGGYGYTFGSGTRLTVV.

This chain connects TRBV10-3 to TRBJ1-4, with D perhaps TRBD1 (5 bases). In germline, CDR1 is ENHRY, CDR2 SYGVKD. The CDR3 has 15 amino acids. Trimming stripped 0 bases from V and 6 bases from J, with 11 bases between. CDR3 region: CAISESGRIDEKLFF. The DNA of the CDR3 is TGTGCCATCAGTGAGTCGGGGCGCATAGATGAAAAACTGTTTTTT.

The V and J genes are TRBV7-2 and TRBJ2-1; TRBD2 matches 7 bases. With V trimmed by 0 bases and J by 9 bases, 8 bases remained unmatched. This CDR3 comprises 15 residues. Germline V lookup: CDR1 SGHTA, CDR2 FQGNSA. The CDR3 DNA reads TGTGCCAGCAGCTTAGCGGGGGGGATAGGTCGTGAGCAGTTCTTC. Its protein is CASSLAGGIGREQFF. Full variable domain (missing parts from reference TRBV7-2 and TRBJ2-1): GAGVSQSPSNKVTEKGKDVELRCDPISGHTALYWYRQSLGQGLEFLIYFQGNSAPDKSGLPSDRFSAERTGGSVSTLTIQRTQQEDSAVYLCASSLAGGIGREQFFGPGTRLTVL.

V usage is TRBV28 and J usage is TRBJ1-1; 12 bases map to TRBD1. The CDR3 has 15 amino acids. The germline gives CDR1 MDHEN, CDR2 SYDVKM. The J segment lost 4 bases and the V segment lost 4 bases, leaving 4 bases of the junction unmatched. The CDR3 spells CASSSSGQGATEAFF. As DNA, the CDR3 is TGTGCCAGCAGTTCCTCGGGACAGGGGGCCACTGAAGCTTTCTTT.

The genes are TRBV21-1 and TRBJ1-1; the table gives TRBD1 as D, unverified against the DNA. TRBV21-1 is marked as a pseudogene. CDR3 length equals 18 residues. CDR3 in amino acids: CASSKPSYRGSLDTEAFF. Written as DNA, the CDR3 is TGTGCCAGCAGCAAACCCTCCTACAGGGGTAGTTTGGACACTGAAGCTTTCTTT.

This chain uses TRBV25-1 with TRBJ1-1; D is perhaps TRBD1 (5 bases). This CDR3 spans 15 amino acids. The ends were cut back, 1 base at V and 1 base at J, with 10 bases in the middle. CDR1 is MGHDK, CDR2 SYGVNS, per germline. Written as DNA, the CDR3 is TGTGCCAGCAGTGAATCTGTCAGGGCGAACACTGAAGCTTTCTTT. Its protein is CASSESVRANTEAFF.